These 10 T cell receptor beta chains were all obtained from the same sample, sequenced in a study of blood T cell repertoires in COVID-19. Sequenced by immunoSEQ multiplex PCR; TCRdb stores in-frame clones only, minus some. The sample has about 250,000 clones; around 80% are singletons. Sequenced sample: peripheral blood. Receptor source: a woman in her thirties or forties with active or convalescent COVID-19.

The CDR3 sequence: CASSLAGAGTNYGYTF. CDR3 bases: TGTGCCAGCAGCCTGGCAGGGGCAGGAACGAACTATGGCTACACCTTC. This chain uses TRBV5-4 with TRBJ1-2; TRBD1 might be the D (6 bases). The CDR3 is made up of 16 amino acids. The germline gives CDR1 SGHNT, CDR2 YYREEE (reference sequence). V gave up 4 bases and J gave up 2 bases, with 18 bases separating them.

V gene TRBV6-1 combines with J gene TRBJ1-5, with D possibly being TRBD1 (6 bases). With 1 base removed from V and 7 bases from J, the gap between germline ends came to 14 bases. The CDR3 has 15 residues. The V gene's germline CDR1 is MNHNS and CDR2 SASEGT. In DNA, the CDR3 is TGTGCCAGCAGTGAAGGGGGCAGGGGAAGGCAGCCCCAGCATTTT. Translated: CASSEGGRGRQPQHF.

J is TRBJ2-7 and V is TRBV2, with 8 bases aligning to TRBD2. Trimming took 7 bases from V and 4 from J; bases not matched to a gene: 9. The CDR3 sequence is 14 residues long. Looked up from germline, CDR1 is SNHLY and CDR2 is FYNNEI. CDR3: CASTRRGDRYEQYF. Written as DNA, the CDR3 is TGTGCCAGCACACGGCGGGGGGATAGGTACGAGCAGTACTTC.

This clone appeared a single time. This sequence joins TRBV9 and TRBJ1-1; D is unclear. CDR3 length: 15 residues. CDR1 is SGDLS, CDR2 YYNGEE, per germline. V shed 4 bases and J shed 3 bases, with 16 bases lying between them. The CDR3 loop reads CASSPRTVEYTEAFF. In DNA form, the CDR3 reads TGTGCCAGCAGCCCGAGAACGGTGGAGTACACTGAAGCTTTCTTT.

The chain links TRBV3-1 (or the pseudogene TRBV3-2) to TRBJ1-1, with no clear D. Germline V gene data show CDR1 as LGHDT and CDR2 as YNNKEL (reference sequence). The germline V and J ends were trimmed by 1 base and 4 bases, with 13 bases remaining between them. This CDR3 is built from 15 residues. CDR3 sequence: CASSQAVLSGTEAFF. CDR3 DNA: TGTGCCAGCAGCCAAGCGGTTCTATCGGGCACTGAAGCTTTCTTT.

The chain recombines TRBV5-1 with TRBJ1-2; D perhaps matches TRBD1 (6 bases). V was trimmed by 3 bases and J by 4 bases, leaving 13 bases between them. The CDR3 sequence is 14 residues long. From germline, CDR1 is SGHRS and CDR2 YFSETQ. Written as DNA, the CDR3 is TGCGCCAGCAGCTCGACAGGACGGATCTATGGCTACACCTTC. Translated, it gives CASSSTGRIYGYTF.

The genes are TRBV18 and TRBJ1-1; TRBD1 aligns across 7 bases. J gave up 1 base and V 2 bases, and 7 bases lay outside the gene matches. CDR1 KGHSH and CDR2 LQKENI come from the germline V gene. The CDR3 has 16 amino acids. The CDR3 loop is CASSPTWTGSNTEAFF. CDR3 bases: TGTGCCAGCTCACCAACTTGGACAGGCTCGAACACTGAAGCTTTCTTT.

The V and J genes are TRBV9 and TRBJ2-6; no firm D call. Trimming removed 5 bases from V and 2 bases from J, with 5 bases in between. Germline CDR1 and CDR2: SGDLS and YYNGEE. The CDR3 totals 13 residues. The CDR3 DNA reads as TGTGCCAGCAGTAGTGCTGGGGCCAACGTCCTGACTTTC. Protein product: CASSSAGANVLTF.

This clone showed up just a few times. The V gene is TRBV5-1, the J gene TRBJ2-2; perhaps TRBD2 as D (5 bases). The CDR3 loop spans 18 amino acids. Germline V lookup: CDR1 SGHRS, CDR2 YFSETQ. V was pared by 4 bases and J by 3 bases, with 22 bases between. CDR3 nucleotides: TGCGCCAGCAGCAGATCTCCCACGGGGTTCGCTGACACCGGGGAGCTGTTTTTT. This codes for CASSRSPTGFADTGELFF.

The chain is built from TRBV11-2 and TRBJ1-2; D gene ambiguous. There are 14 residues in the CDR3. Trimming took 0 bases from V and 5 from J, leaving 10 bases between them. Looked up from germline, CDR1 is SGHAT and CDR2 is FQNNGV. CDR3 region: CASSLEGRTYGYTF. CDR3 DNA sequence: TGTGCCAGCAGCTTAGAGGGCAGGACTTATGGCTACACCTTC.